This T cell receptor (beta chain) was sequenced in a study of graft-versus-host responses after intestinal transplantation. The CDR3 covers 18 residues. Germline V gives CDR1 MGHRA, CDR2 YSYEKL. V dropped 4 bases and J dropped 0 bases, with 16 bases sitting between them. TCRdb's table, derived via immunoSEQ multiplex PCR, lists solely in-frame clones and lacks some. The table records tens of thousands of clones, 90% to 95% of them present only once. Concerning this clone: What it recognizes is unknown.

The source material was unstimulated CD8+ T cells sorted from spleen or lymph node cells, sampled before intestinal transplant. The chain carries TRBV4-1 and TRBJ1-6; possible D gene TRBD1, 5 bases. The sequence came from a human donor who received an intestinal transplant. The CDR3 DNA reads as TGCGCCAGCAGCCTCTGGACGGGGCCGAGCTCCTATAATTCACCCCTCCACTTT. This encodes CASSLWTGPSSYNSPLHF.